The next 24 T cell receptor beta chains were all read from a single sample in a study of cytomegalovirus exposure and HLA in healthy donors. Primers included in the PCR were 60 Vbeta and 13 Jbeta primers. Assay: immunoSEQ multiplex PCR; the TCRdb copy retains only in-frame clones and omits some. Seen here are 150,000 to 200,000 clones, more than 80% observed once, and the top ten hold roughly 5%. Sequencing was performed on PBMCs. These receptors all come from a young woman in good health and CMV-seropositive.

The J gene is TRBJ2-2, the V gene TRBV5-4, with D maybe TRBD2 (5 bases). This CDR3 spans 14 amino acids. Germline lookup yields CDR1 SGHNT and CDR2 YYREEE (reference sequence). V shed 0 bases and J shed 6 bases, with 9 bases lying between them. The chain's CDR3 is CASSLAGVPGELFF. The CDR3 DNA sequence: TGTGCCAGCAGCTTGGCCGGGGTCCCCGGGGAGCTGTTTTTT.

The V gene is TRBV18, the J gene TRBJ2-7; 7 bases line up with TRBD1. V was pared by 3 bases and J by 7 bases, with 9 bases of the junction left unmatched. The germline V gene encodes CDR1 KGHSH and CDR2 LQKENI. The CDR3 runs 14 residues. The CDR3 DNA sequence: TGTGCCAGCTCACCCACAGGGGTAGCTAGTGAGCAGTACTTC. It translates to CASSPTGVASEQYF. Based on the CDR3 plus reference TRBV18 and TRBJ2-7, the full variable domain is NAGVMQNPRHLVRRRGQEARLRCSPMKGHSHVYWYRQLPEEGLKFMVYLQKENIIDESGMPKERFSAEFPKEGPSILRIQQVVRGDSAAYFCASSPTGVASEQYFGPGTRLTVT.

J is TRBJ1-1 and V is TRBV10-3, with D possibly TRBD1 on 5 matching bases. Trimming shortened V by 10 bases and J by 7 bases, and 19 bases separated the two germline ends. From germline, CDR1 is ENHRY and CDR2 SYGVKD. This CDR3 comprises 13 residues. CDR3 DNA: TGTGCCACCACACCTGACAGTACTAATGAAGCTTTCTTT. Translation gives CATTPDSTNEAFF.

The chain joins TRBV6-5 to TRBJ2-7; D might be TRBD2 (5 bases). Deletions cut 2 bases from V and 0 bases from J, with 14 bases between. This CDR3 has 16 residues. CDR1 MNHEY and CDR2 SVGAGI come from the germline V gene. The CDR3 spells CASSYAAGLSSYEQYF. The CDR3, as DNA: TGTGCCAGCAGTTACGCGGCAGGACTGAGCTCCTACGAGCAGTACTTC.

The V gene is TRBV4-2, the J gene TRBJ1-6, with a tentative D call TRBD1 (6 bases). From germline, CDR1 is LGHNA and CDR2 YNFKEQ. Trimming shortened V by 4 bases and J by 6 bases, and 10 bases separated the two germline ends. The CDR3 consists of 14 residues. CDR3 in amino acids: CASSPGQPNSPLHF. The CDR3 DNA reads as TGTGCCAGCAGCCCCGGACAGCCTAATTCACCCCTCCACTTT.

CDR3 region: CASSGGGLALNNEQFF. For the CDR3, the DNA is TGTGCCAGCAGCGGAGGGGGACTAGCGTTAAACAATGAGCAGTTCTTC. The chain employs TRBV7-2 and TRBJ2-1, with 10 bases aligning to TRBD2. V lost 5 bases, J lost 5 bases, and 9 bases stayed unmatched. There are 16 residues in the CDR3. Germline CDR1 reads SGHTA; CDR2 reads FQGNSA.

This chain uses TRBV4-2 with TRBJ1-2, with D possibly matching TRBD1 (6 bases). This CDR3 is built from 15 residues. The germline V and J ends were trimmed by 3 bases and 4 bases, with 15 bases remaining between them. The germline V gene encodes CDR1 LGHNA and CDR2 YNFKEQ. Here the CDR3 reads CASSQITGTPYGYTF. The CDR3 nucleotides are TGTGCCAGCAGCCAGATTACAGGGACCCCCTATGGCTACACCTTC.

The V call is TRBV7-9, the J call TRBJ1-3; D is unclear. Germline CDR1 is SEHNR and CDR2 is FQNEAQ (reference sequence). CDR3 size: 15 residues. Trimming stripped 4 bases from V and 3 bases from J, with 13 bases between. CDR3 protein: CASSSRELNGNTIYF. CDR3 DNA sequence: TGTGCCAGCAGCTCCCGGGAGCTCAATGGAAACACCATATATTTT.

This clone came up a few times. The chain is built from TRBV6-6 and TRBJ2-2; D is perhaps TRBD2 (7 bases). V was clipped by 4 bases and J by 7 bases, with 13 bases between them. From germline, CDR1 is MNHNY and CDR2 SVGAGI (reference sequence). The CDR3 consists of 14 residues. DNA for the CDR3: TGTGCCAGCAGTTCCTCAGGGGAGGGCGGGGAGCTGTTTTTT. Translating gives CASSSSGEGGELFF.

J is TRBJ1-4 and V is TRBV28; D remains ambiguous. The germline V and J ends were trimmed by 7 bases and 6 bases, with 15 bases remaining between them. The CDR3 is 14 residues long. CDR1 and CDR2 (germline): MDHEN, SYDVKM. CDR3 in DNA: TGTGCCAGCATCCCCACCGATGCAGATGAAAAACTGTTTTTT. It specifies CASIPTDADEKLFF.

This chain joins TRBV5-1 and TRBJ2-5, with TRBD2 matching over 7 bases. This CDR3 is 16 amino acids long. J gave up 0 bases and V 3 bases, and 8 bases lay outside the gene matches. CDR1 is SGHRS and CDR2 is YFSETQ in the germline V gene. The CDR3 nucleotides are TGCGCCAGCAGCTCGCGGACTAGAACGTACCAAGAGACCCAGTACTTC. Its protein is CASSSRTRTYQETQYF.

The sample holds one count of this clone. The CDR3 sequence: CASSFQLNRAEAFF. In DNA form, the CDR3 reads TGTGCCAGCAGTTTTCAGCTGAACAGGGCTGAAGCTTTCTTT. The chain is built from TRBV27 and TRBJ1-1; TRBD1 is a possible D gene (6 bases). V was clipped by 3 bases and J by 6 bases, with 14 bases between them. Germline CDR1 and CDR2: MNHEY and SMNVEV (reference sequence). This CDR3 is 14 amino acids long.

V gene TRBV27 combines with J gene TRBJ1-2; D is ambiguous. This CDR3 is built from 16 residues. From germline, CDR1 is MNHEY and CDR2 SMNVEV (reference sequence). Trimming cost V 0 bases and J 5 bases, with 16 bases left between them. CDR3 DNA: TGTGCCAGCAGTTTATCCCCCGGGAGGAGTACATATGGCTACACCTTC. It is translated as CASSLSPGRSTYGYTF.

The gene calls are TRBV28 and TRBJ1-2; D is unresolved. The CDR3 totals 12 residues. The ends were cut back, 10 bases at V and 3 bases at J, with 12 bases in the middle. Per the germline V gene, CDR1 is MDHEN and CDR2 is SYDVKM. The CDR3 sequence: CAILDGYYGYTF. The CDR3 DNA reads as TGTGCCATCCTCGACGGGTACTATGGCTACACCTTC.

The V gene is TRBV7-6, the J gene TRBJ1-5; no clear D gene. Germline CDR1 reads SGHVS; CDR2 reads FNYEAQ. The V gene lost 0 bases and the J gene lost 0 bases, with 12 bases spanning the gap. The CDR3 loop spans 17 amino acids. The CDR3 here is CASSLAGVAGSNQPQHF. The CDR3 bases are TGTGCCAGCAGCTTAGCCGGGGTCGCGGGTAGCAATCAGCCCCAGCATTTT.

Comment on this clone: One end of the junction fails to match germline, which may point to a read error. The chain recombines TRBV12-5 with TRBJ2-2; possibly TRBD2 for D (6 bases). Germline lookup yields CDR1 LGHNT and CDR2 FRNRAP. The CDR3 covers 16 residues. CDR3 residues: CASGLVPDRRDRGAVF. DNA for the CDR3: TGTGCTAGTGGTTTGGTCCCCGACCGGAGGGACCGGGGAGCTGTTTTT.

The chain combines TRBV27 with TRBJ1-1, with 8 positions matching TRBD1. This CDR3 region has 14 residues. V gave up 7 bases and J gave up 4 bases; unmatched junction bases: 8. The V gene's germline CDR1 is MNHEY and CDR2 SMNVEV (reference sequence). CDR3 sequence reads: CASTINTGGTEAFF. DNA of the CDR3: TGTGCCAGCACCATAAACACAGGGGGCACTGAAGCTTTCTTT.

In the case of this clone: One end of the junction fails to match germline, which may point to a read error. V is TRBV7-9 and J is TRBJ1-1, with a tentative D call TRBD1 (6 bases). CDR1 and CDR2 (germline): SEHNR, FQNEAQ (reference sequence). The CDR3 consists of 14 residues. CDR3 sequence (DNA): TGTGCCAGCAGCTTAGGGGGGACACTAGACTGGGCGGTCTTT. As protein: CASSLGGTLDWAVF.

The rearrangement uses TRBV9 and TRBJ1-4; 9 bases map to TRBD1. The CDR3 extends over 14 amino acids. V shed 3 bases, J shed 6 bases, and the junction held 3 bases outside the gene matches. Germline V lookup: CDR1 SGDLS, CDR2 YYNGEE. The CDR3 here is CASSGGQGHEKLFF. DNA of the CDR3: TGTGCCAGCAGCGGGGGACAGGGCCATGAAAAACTGTTTTTT.

This chain connects TRBV10-3 to TRBJ2-5; 11 bases line up with TRBD1. The tail of the sequence fits TRBJ2-7 better, so the J call may be wrong. In germline, CDR1 is ENHRY, CDR2 SYGVKD. This CDR3 spans 13 amino acids. The CDR3 nucleotides are TGTGCCATCAGCCCGGGACAGGGGGGCGAGCAGTACTTC. It encodes CAISPGQGGEQYF.

This clone has a handful of counts. The rearrangement uses TRBV27 and TRBJ1-2; the match to TRBD1 covers 10 bases. V was pared by 7 bases and J by 8 bases, with 10 bases of the junction left unmatched. CDR1 is MNHEY and CDR2 is SMNVEV in the germline V gene (reference sequence). This CDR3 is built from 14 residues. The CDR3: CASTRRGGQGGYTF. The CDR3 coding sequence is TGTGCCAGCACAAGGAGGGGGGGACAGGGGGGCTACACCTTC.

This rearrangement joins TRBV2 to TRBJ1-2, with D perhaps TRBD1 (6 bases). Germline V gene lookup returns CDR1 SNHLY and CDR2 FYNNEI. This CDR3 comprises 19 residues. The germline V and J ends were trimmed by 3 bases and 6 bases, with 29 bases remaining between them. Written as DNA, the CDR3 is TGTGCCAGCAGTGAGTGGCCGGGACAAGGGGGACAAAGGGTGGATGGCTACACCTTC. Translated, it gives CASSEWPGQGGQRVDGYTF.

This chain joins TRBV4-3 and TRBJ2-2, with 7 bases lining up with TRBD2. Trimming at V came to 0 bases and at J to 7 bases, leaving 2 bases not matched to a gene. Per the germline V gene, CDR1 is LGHNA and CDR2 is YSLEER. This CDR3 region has 14 residues. CDR3 sequence reads: CASSQEAGIGELFF. The CDR3 DNA follows: TGCGCCAGCAGCCAAGAAGCGGGAATCGGGGAGCTGTTTTTT.

V usage is TRBV27 and J usage is TRBJ1-5; D unclear. This CDR3 region has 14 residues. Per the germline V gene, CDR1 is MNHEY and CDR2 is SMNVEV (reference sequence). V was shortened by 4 bases and J by 7 bases, with 14 bases between the two germline ends. The CDR3 here is CASSSSVQPQPQHF. The CDR3 coding sequence is TGTGCCAGCAGTTCGTCGGTACAGCCACAGCCCCAGCATTTT.